This is a list of T cell receptor beta chains from one sample in a study of shared clonotypes between healthy human individuals. Here immunoSEQ multiplex PCR was the method, and the copy in TCRdb shows in-frame clones only, minus some. The data show about a million clones, approximately 80% seen once. Sequenced sample: memory CD4+ T cells from PBMCs. These receptors all stem from a man aged 18 to 29 in good health. Some clones in this sample may be carry-over from other donors' samples. CDR3s include the opening cysteine and the closing phenylalanine or tryptophan. A D gene is named only where the DNA matches it firmly. Expanded clones get a size class; other rows say once, few or many, or leave the size out.

V	D	J	size	CDR3	DNA
TRBV4-1	.	TRBJ1-4	.	CASSHPSRDVNEKLFF	TGCGCCAGCAGCCATCCTTCCAGGGATGTGAATGAAAAACTGTTTTTT
TRBV30	.	TRBJ2-1	once	CAWSVNEQFF	TGTGCCTGGAGTGTGAATGAGCAGTTCTTC
TRBV7-9	.	TRBJ2-7	.	CASSFAGSSYEQYF	TGTGCCAGCAGCTTTGCGGGTAGCTCCTACGAGCAGTACTTC
TRBV7-2	TRBD1	TRBJ2-2	.	CASSRQGVGGELFF	TGTGCCAGCAGCCGACAGGGGGTGGGCGGGGAGCTGTTTTTT
TRBV4-1	.	TRBJ2-3	.	CASSQGASKVDTQYF	TGCGCCAGCAGCCAAGGGGCCTCCAAGGTAGATACGCAGTATTTT
TRBV5-6	.	TRBJ2-7	.	CASSLSGAHEQYF	TGTGCCAGCAGCTTATCGGGGGCTCACGAGCAGTACTTC
TRBV6-1	.	TRBJ2-1	.	CASSEDNGLYNEQFF	TGTGCCAGCAGTGAAGACAACGGCCTCTACAATGAGCAGTTCTTC
TRBV2	.	TRBJ2-1	once	CASSENRARQFF	TGTGCCAGCAGTGAAAACCGGGCTCGGCAGTTCTTC
TRBV7-8	.	TRBJ2-1	.	CASSSGVLGGSKKLEQFF	TGTGCCAGCAGCTCTGGAGTATTGGGAGGCTCAAAAAAACTAGAGCAGTTCTTC
TRBV7-9	.	TRBJ2-3	.	CASSLRGPSADTQYF	TGTGCCAGCAGCTTAAGGGGACCCTCAGCAGATACGCAGTATTTT
TRBV6-5	.	TRBJ1-5	.	CASSYSRVFQPQHF	TGTGCCAGCAGTTACTCGCGGGTATTTCAGCCCCAGCATTTT
TRBV5-5	.	TRBJ2-3	.	CAGYRPSTDTQYF	TGTGCCGGATACAGGCCCAGCACAGATACGCAGTATTTT
TRBV5-1	.	TRBJ1-5	.	CASSPLDGLNQPQHF	TGCGCCAGCAGCCCCCTGGACGGATTAAATCAGCCCCAGCATTTT
TRBV5-1	.	TRBJ2-7	.	CASSQRTSYEQYF	TGCGCCAGCAGCCAGCGGACTTCCTACGAGCAGTACTTC
TRBV4-1	.	TRBJ2-6	.	CASSRLVSGANVLTF	TGCGCCAGCAGCCGGCTGGTCTCTGGGGCCAACGTCCTGACTTTC
TRBV10-3	.	TRBJ1-3	.	CAISEPAIFSGNTIYF	TGTGCCATCAGTGAGCCCGCCATATTCTCTGGAAACACCATATATTTT
TRBV27	.	TRBJ2-7	few	CASSSPGEQGSYEQYF	TGTGCCAGCAGTTCTCCGGGGGAACAGGGCTCCTACGAGCAGTACTTC
TRBV7-2	.	TRBJ2-2	few	CASTPPGTPGTGELFF	TGTGCCAGCACCCCCCCGGGGACCCCGGGCACCGGGGAGCTGTTTTTT
TRBV11-3	.	TRBJ1-1	.	CASSEGRDTEAFF	TGTGCCAGCAGCGAAGGACGCGACACTGAAGCTTTCTTT
TRBV5-1	TRBD2	TRBJ2-3	.	CASSLDTASGDTQYF	TGCGCCAGCAGCTTGGATACGGCTAGCGGAGATACGCAGTATTTT
TRBV6-1	.	TRBJ2-7	.	CTSSGPVNEQYF	TGTACCAGCAGTGGCCCGGTGAACGAGCAGTACTTC
TRBV28	TRBD1	TRBJ1-4	.	CATTRGPGEKLFF	TGTGCCACTACCAGGGGGCCCGGGGAAAAACTGTTTTTT
TRBV30	TRBD1	TRBJ1-6	.	CAWSPTDRGSDSPLHF	TGTGCCTGGAGCCCGACCGACAGGGGCTCGGATTCACCCCTCCACTTT
TRBV9	.	TRBJ2-3	.	CASSARTEDTQYF	TGTGCCAGCAGCGCAAGGACCGAAGATACGCAGTATTTT
TRBV18	TRBD1	TRBJ1-5	.	CASSLVGQGQQPQHF	TGTGCCAGCTCCCTAGTTGGTCAGGGACAGCAGCCCCAGCATTTT
TRBV27	TRBD2	TRBJ2-3	.	CASSLSFLAGWGADTQYF	TGTGCCAGCAGTTTATCTTTCCTAGCGGGGTGGGGCGCAGATACGCAGTATTTT
TRBV6-1	TRBD1	TRBJ1-3	.	CASSEGQGLYSGNTIYF	TGTGCCAGCAGTGAAGGACAGGGCCTATACTCTGGAAACACCATATATTTT
TRBV7-8	.	TRBJ1-1	.	CASIWTANTEAFF	TGTGCCAGCATATGGACAGCGAACACTGAAGCTTTCTTT
TRBV7-2	TRBD2	TRBJ2-1	.	CASSLATSGNEQFF	TGTGCCAGCAGCTTAGCCACTAGCGGGAATGAGCAGTTCTTC
TRBV29-1	.	TRBJ2-3	.	CSVLRGGGTDTQYF	TGCAGCGTATTAAGGGGTGGTGGCACAGATACGCAGTATTTT
TRBV18	.	TRBJ2-7	few	CASSPMDGYEQYF	TGTGCCAGCTCACCGATGGACGGCTACGAGCAGTACTTC
TRBV6-5	TRBD2	TRBJ2-3	.	CASSYRVSGSPDTQYF	TGTGCCAGCAGTTACCGAGTAAGCGGGAGCCCAGATACGCAGTATTTT
TRBV18	TRBD1	TRBJ1-1	.	CASSPPGRGWAEAFF	TGTGCCAGCTCACCACCGGGCAGGGGGTGGGCTGAAGCTTTCTTT